The rows below give T cell receptor beta chains drawn from one sample of a study of preoperative IRX-2 immunotherapy in early breast cancer. The assay was immunoSEQ multiplex PCR, and TCRdb's table has in-frame clones only and misses some. This sample has 25,000 or so clones, with 80% to 90% found just once. The material was tumor tissue, obtained after IRX-2 immunotherapy. Source of these receptors: a human donor with breast cancer. Each CDR3 is given with its conserved first and last residue. Size tells how often a clone was seen (once, few, many) or the class of an expanded clone, and some rows leave it out.

j_gene,v_gene,abundance,CDR3aa
TRBJ1-2,TRBV30,.,CAWSPGVSGYTF
TRBJ2-1,TRBV4-2,.,CASSQDSSGYAYNEQFF
TRBJ2-2,TRBV19,.,CASSIGDREGTGELFF
TRBJ2-2,TRBV7-8,.,CASSLAVRGQTYTGELFF
TRBJ1-3,TRBV15,.,CATSEPGQLSGNTIYF
TRBJ1-4,TRBV1,.,CTSSQVLHGEKLFF
TRBJ1-3,TRBV7-9,once,CASSLVADSSGNTIYF
TRBJ1-1,TRBV30,.,CAWKKGRFTEAFF
TRBJ1-1,TRBV21-1,.,CASSKSEINTEAFF
TRBJ2-1,TRBV6-5,.,CASSTGDSSYNEQFF
TRBJ2-7,TRBV5-5,.,CASSLVQNRFTADEQYF
TRBJ2-3,TRBV5-1,.,CASSPDLGVDTQYF
TRBJ2-5,TRBV6-1,few,CASRSYGGVETQYF
TRBJ1-1,TRBV7-9,.,CASSSAEGFPEAFF
TRBJ1-5,TRBV10-1,.,CASSDGSNQPQHF
TRBJ2-1,TRBV10-1,.,CASSGLAGNEQFF
TRBJ2-5,TRBV7-2,.,CASSLVGPSQETQYF
TRBJ1-4,TRBV7-2,.,CASSLEGAAGATNEKLFF
TRBJ2-3,TRBV4-1,few,CASKGDELPSTDTQYF
TRBJ1-5,TRBV6-1,.,CASKKDSNQPQHF
TRBJ2-5,TRBV11-2,.,CASSSTYREETQYF
TRBJ1-1,TRBV27,.,CASRELDRRTEAFF
TRBJ2-5,TRBV5-1,.,CASSLTTSGQETQYF